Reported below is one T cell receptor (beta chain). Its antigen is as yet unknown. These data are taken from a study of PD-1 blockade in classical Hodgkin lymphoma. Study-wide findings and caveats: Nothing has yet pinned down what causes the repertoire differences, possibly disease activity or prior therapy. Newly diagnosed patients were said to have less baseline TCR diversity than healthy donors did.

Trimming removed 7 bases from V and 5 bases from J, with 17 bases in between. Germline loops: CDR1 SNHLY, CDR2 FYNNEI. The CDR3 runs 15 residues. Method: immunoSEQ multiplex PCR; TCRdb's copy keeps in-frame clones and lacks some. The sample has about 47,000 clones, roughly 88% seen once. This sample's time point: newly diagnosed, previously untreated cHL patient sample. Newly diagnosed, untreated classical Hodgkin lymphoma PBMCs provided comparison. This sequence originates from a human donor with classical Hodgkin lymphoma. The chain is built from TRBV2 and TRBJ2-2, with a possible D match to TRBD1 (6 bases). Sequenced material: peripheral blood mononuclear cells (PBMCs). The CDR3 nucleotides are TGTGCCAGCATCTGGACAGAATCAACTACCGGGGAGCTGTTTTTT. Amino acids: CASIWTESTTGELFF.